These 19 T cell receptor beta chains were all obtained from the same sample, sequenced in a study of cytomegalovirus exposure and HLA in healthy donors. The PCR made use of 60 Vbeta and 13 Jbeta primers. Only in-frame clones appear in the TCRdb table, and some are missing; sequencing was by immunoSEQ multiplex PCR. The table lists over 55,000 clones, roughly 80% of them singletons. Sequencing was carried out using PBMCs. The receptors come from a man aged 35 to 55 in good health and CMV-seronegative.

This clone was recorded a few times. J is TRBJ1-2 and V is TRBV9; D is perhaps TRBD1 (6 bases). V dropped 0 bases and J dropped 7 bases, with 16 bases sitting between them. The CDR3 totals 15 residues. CDR1 SGDLS and CDR2 YYNGEE come from the germline V gene. CDR3 protein: CASSVAAGANGGYTF. The CDR3 DNA follows: TGTGCCAGCAGCGTAGCAGCAGGGGCGAATGGTGGCTACACCTTC.

To note about this clone: A junction end diverges from the germline sequence, so it may reflect a read error. The identical CDR3 is also encoded by other nucleotide sequences in the sample. This chain joins TRBV2 and TRBJ1-4, with D possibly being TRBD1 (5 bases). The CDR3 consists of 14 residues. Germline CDR1 is SNHLY and CDR2 is FYNNEI. CDR3: CASSDRQGNEKLFF. In nucleotides, the CDR3 is TGTGCCAGTAGTGATCGGCAGGGCAACGAAAAACTGTTTTTT.

V and J are TRBV13 and TRBJ1-6; 7 bases are shared with TRBD1. The length of the CDR3 is 16 residues. Per the germline V gene, CDR1 is PRHDT and CDR2 is FYEKMQ (reference sequence). Trimming at V came to 0 bases and at J to 6 bases, leaving 5 bases not matched to a gene. The CDR3 nucleotides read TGTGCCAGCAGCTTAGGAGGGGGCGCGGGTAATTCACCCCTCCACTTT. Its translation is CASSLGGGAGNSPLHF.

This sequence joins TRBV4-2 and TRBJ1-3; a weak D match, TRBD1 (5 bases). CDR3 size: 15 residues. V lost 1 base to trimming and J lost 3 bases, with 10 bases between them. Germline loops: CDR1 LGHNA, CDR2 YNFKEQ. The CDR3 DNA is TGTGCCAGCAGCCAAGCTCAGGGAAATGGAAACACCATATATTTT. Amino acid sequence: CASSQAQGNGNTIYF.

The chain combines TRBV7-2 with TRBJ1-1; no clear D gene. The V end was cut by 3 bases, the J end by 1 base, with 6 bases between. This CDR3 is 13 amino acids long. The germline V gene encodes CDR1 SGHTA and CDR2 FQGNSA. DNA of the CDR3: TGTGCCAGCAGCTTGTCCAGGAACACTGAAGCTTTCTTT. Encoded protein: CASSLSRNTEAFF.

CDR3 DNA: TGTGCCACCAGCTTCGACAGGGCCCCCTATGGCTACACCTTC. Translated, it gives CATSFDRAPYGYTF. J is TRBJ1-2 and V is TRBV15; 7 bases are shared with TRBD1. The V gene end was trimmed by 5 bases and the J gene end by 4 bases; junction bases not matched to a gene: 7. The germline gives CDR1 LNHNV, CDR2 YYDKDF (reference sequence). The CDR3 is 14 residues long.

The chain has TRBV30 and TRBJ1-3; possible D gene TRBD1, 6 bases. The CDR3 runs 15 residues. Trimming pared 0 bases from V and 1 base from J, leaving 10 bases between. From germline, CDR1 is GTSNPN and CDR2 SVGIG (reference sequence). Here the CDR3 DNA reads TGTGCCTGGAGTGTAGGGACACGATCTGGAAACACCATATATTTT. This codes for CAWSVGTRSGNTIYF.

A single count supports this clone. CDR3 in amino acids: CASSSVAGVPNTGELFF. The CDR3 nucleotides read TGTGCCAGCAGCTCCGTAGCGGGGGTACCGAACACCGGGGAGCTGTTTTTT. The chain employs TRBV11-2 and TRBJ2-2; 9 bases agree with TRBD2. Per the germline V gene, CDR1 is SGHAT and CDR2 is FQNNGV. V lost 4 bases, J lost 0 bases, and 6 bases stayed unmatched. The CDR3 is 17 amino acids.

V gene TRBV7-8 combines with J gene TRBJ2-1; 12 bases are shared with TRBD2. V shed 5 bases, J shed 4 bases, and the junction held 9 bases outside the gene matches. This CDR3 spans 17 amino acids. Looked up from germline, CDR1 is SGHVS and CDR2 is FQNEAQ. The CDR3 is CASSGTGLAGIYNEQFF. The CDR3 DNA reads TGTGCCAGCAGCGGGACGGGACTAGCGGGCATTTACAATGAGCAGTTCTTC.

This chain connects TRBV30 to TRBJ1-2; a possible D gene is TRBD1 (5 bases). Germline values: CDR1 GTSNPN, CDR2 SVGIG (reference sequence). This CDR3 has 13 residues. The ends were cut back, 5 bases at V and 4 bases at J, with 14 bases in the middle. The CDR3 DNA sequence: TGTGCCTGGGACCCGCAGGGCCTCTATGGCTACACCTTC. Translated, it gives CAWDPQGLYGYTF.

The chain links TRBV11-2 to TRBJ2-7; 15 nucleotides align to TRBD2. With 1 base clipped from V and 3 bases from J, the junction kept 7 bases outside the gene matches. CDR1 and CDR2 (germline): SGHAT, FQNNGV. This CDR3 is built from 18 residues. Written as DNA, the CDR3 is TGTGCCAGCAGCTTAGGGACTAGCGGGGGGGCCAACTACTACGAGCAGTACTTC. This translates into CASSLGTSGGANYYEQYF.

CDR3 amino acids: CASSVVTADEAFF. The DNA for the CDR3 is TGTGCCAGCAGCGTAGTTACAGCCGACGAAGCTTTCTTT. The rearrangement uses TRBV9 and TRBJ1-1, with D unclear. Trimming stripped 0 bases from V and 8 bases from J, with 11 bases between. Per germline, CDR1 SGDLS and CDR2 YYNGEE. The CDR3 is 13 amino acids.

This clone was recorded once. The chain employs TRBV4-2 and TRBJ1-1, with a possible D match to TRBD1 (5 bases). The CDR3 is 14 residues long. CDR1 is LGHNA and CDR2 is YNFKEQ in the germline V gene. V lost 4 bases, J lost 1 base, and 10 bases lay in between. The CDR3: CASSPLGQNTEAFF. For the CDR3, the DNA is TGTGCCAGCAGCCCCCTCGGACAGAACACTGAAGCTTTCTTT.

The chain has TRBV11-3 and TRBJ1-1; D unresolved. Trimming took off 2 bases at V and 4 bases at J, with 2 bases between the two ends. The CDR3 consists of 11 residues. Germline V gives CDR1 SGHNT, CDR2 YENEEA. In nucleotides, the CDR3 is TGTGCCAGCAGCTTACGCACTGAAGCTTTCTTT. Its protein product is CASSLRTEAFF.

This clone was seen more than once but under ten times. CDR3 region: CASSGLTANSPLHF. CDR3 DNA: TGTGCCAGCAGTGGCTTAACAGCTAATTCACCCCTCCACTTT. J is TRBJ1-6 and V is TRBV2; D remains ambiguous. The CDR3 length is 14 residues. Germline CDR1 and CDR2: SNHLY and FYNNEI. V dropped 4 bases and J dropped 6 bases, with 10 bases sitting between them.

This clone has just one count. The V and J genes are TRBV28 and TRBJ2-6, with 7 bases identical to TRBD1. J was trimmed by 0 bases and V by 4 bases; bases with no gene match: 6. Germline CDR1 is MDHEN and CDR2 is SYDVKM. CDR3 size: 17 residues. The CDR3 is CASSSIRGSSGANVLTF. The CDR3 bases are TGTGCCAGCAGTTCGATCAGGGGGAGCTCTGGGGCCAACGTCCTGACTTTC.

In this sample, this clone turned up once. The gene calls are TRBV5-4 and TRBJ2-1; TRBD1 matches at 7 bases. This CDR3 has 16 residues. The germline V gene has CDR1 SGHNT and CDR2 YYREEE (reference sequence). V shed 1 base, J shed 3 bases, and the junction held 7 bases outside the gene matches. This CDR3 reads CASSLPRQGLYNEQFF. Written as DNA, the CDR3 is TGTGCCAGCAGCTTGCCTCGACAGGGTCTCTACAATGAGCAGTTCTTC.

V is TRBV5-1 and J is TRBJ1-3; possibly TRBD1 for D (5 bases). Germline lookup yields CDR1 SGHRS and CDR2 YFSETQ. This CDR3 is 17 amino acids long. The V end lost 0 bases, the J end lost 0 bases, and 13 bases lay between the germline ends. The CDR3 protein is CASSLAGTFLSGNTIYF. The CDR3 nucleotides are TGCGCCAGCAGCTTGGCAGGGACTTTTCTCTCTGGAAACACCATATATTTT. Complete variable domain (other parts from reference TRBV5-1 and TRBJ1-3): KAGVTQTPRYLIKTRGQQVTLSCSPISGHRSVSWYQQTPGQGLQFLFEYFSETQRNKGNFPGRFSGRQFSNSRSEMNVSTLELGDSALYLCASSLAGTFLSGNTIYFGEGSWLTVV.

The chain joins TRBV27 to TRBJ2-1, with D hard to call. Trimming left V 6 bases short and J 4 bases short, with 7 bases between. The germline gives CDR1 MNHEY, CDR2 SMNVEV (reference sequence). The CDR3 has 12 amino acids. The CDR3 spells CASSSGYNEQFF. The CDR3 nucleotides are TGTGCCAGCAGCTCAGGATACAATGAGCAGTTCTTC.